Listed here are 18 T cell receptor beta chains from one sample, sequenced in a study of response to subunit inactivated influenza vaccine. TCRdb processed the RT-PCR reads anew with MiXCR; each CDR3 protein has one entry. The data show 200,000 to 300,000 distinct CDR3 sequences, with 10% to 15% seen just once and more than 7% held by the top ten. Sequences were derived from non-naive T cells sorted from PBMCs, sampled 14 to 15 days before vaccination. These receptors were obtained from a man between 50 and 59 years old who received an inactivated influenza vaccine.

V and J are TRBV19 and TRBJ2-7; 8 nucleotides align to TRBD2. The germline CDR1 and CDR2 sequences are LNHDA and SQIVND (reference sequence). The CDR3 extends over 16 amino acids. V lost 0 bases, J lost 5 bases, and 9 bases stayed unmatched. The CDR3 protein is CASSIDGSGSSHEQYF. Here the CDR3 DNA reads TGTGCCAGTAGTATAGACGGGAGCGGGAGCTCTCACGAGCAGTACTTC.

This chain connects TRBV5-1 to TRBJ2-1; D gene ambiguous. The CDR3 consists of 13 residues. The germline CDR1 and CDR2 sequences are SGHRS and YFSETQ. V was shortened by 0 bases and J by 9 bases, with 10 bases between the two germline ends. The CDR3 DNA follows: TGCGCCAGCAGCTTGGAATATATCAGTGAGCAGTTCTTC. Encoded protein: CASSLEYISEQFF.

In its sample, this clonotype was seen many times. This chain joins TRBV28 and TRBJ2-7; D gene ambiguous. CDR3 length equals 15 residues. V was clipped by 7 bases and J by 2 bases, with 18 bases between them. CDR1 and CDR2 from the germline V gene are MDHEN and SYDVKM. The CDR3 here is CASTPYVKSTYEQYF. The CDR3 region has the DNA TGTGCCAGCACCCCGTACGTGAAAAGTACCTACGAGCAGTACTTC.

The CDR3 region has the DNA TGTGCCAGCAGTTTATCGCGAGGGGTGAAGGGGGCTCGGAATCAGCCCCAGCATTTT. Its translation: CASSLSRGVKGARNQPQHF. J is TRBJ1-5 and V is TRBV27; 7 bases are a match to TRBD1. This CDR3 has 19 residues. CDR1 is MNHEY, CDR2 SMNVEV, per germline (reference sequence). J gave up 4 bases and V 0 bases, and 15 bases lay outside the gene matches.

CDR3: CASSNPGTLGNIQYF. CDR3 DNA: TGTGCCAGTAGTAACCCAGGGACTCTGGGGAACATTCAGTACTTC. J is TRBJ2-4 and V is TRBV19, with a tentative D call TRBD2 (6 bases). Germline CDR1 and CDR2: LNHDA and SQIVND (reference sequence). This CDR3 is 15 amino acids long. V dropped 4 bases and J dropped 7 bases, with 17 bases sitting between them.

This chain uses TRBV6-1 with TRBJ2-5, with 7 bases identical to TRBD2. The V gene end was trimmed by 7 bases and the J gene end by 7 bases; junction bases not matched to a gene: 9. CDR3 size: 13 residues. The germline V gene has CDR1 MNHNS and CDR2 SASEGT. The CDR3 reads CASTAGTGGTQYF. The DNA of the CDR3 is TGTGCCAGCACCGCCGGGACGGGAGGGACCCAGTACTTC.

The sample holds many counts of this clonotype. This chain connects TRBV7-2 to TRBJ2-2; tentatively, D is TRBD1 (5 bases). The CDR3 contains 15 residues. Trimming removed 4 bases from V and 3 bases from J, with 12 bases in between. Germline CDR1 SGHTA, CDR2 FQGNSA. CDR3 sequence: CASSSQSRDTGELFF. CDR3 coding DNA: TGTGCCAGCAGCTCTCAAAGCAGGGACACCGGGGAGCTGTTTTTT.

V usage is TRBV11-2 and J usage is TRBJ2-5, with D possibly TRBD1 on 7 matching bases. The CDR3 contains 14 residues. CDR1 is SGHAT, CDR2 FQNNGV, per germline. Deletions cut 3 bases from V and 5 bases from J, with 13 bases between. This CDR3 is CASSFAGGSETQYF. For the CDR3, the DNA is TGTGCCAGCAGCTTTGCAGGGGGGTCGGAGACCCAGTACTTC.

The CDR3, as DNA: TGTGCCAGTACCCCAGGGCGGCTATTCCTAAGAGGGAACACCGGGGAGCTGTTTTTT. Amino acid sequence: CASTPGRLFLRGNTGELFF. The chain links TRBV19 to TRBJ2-2; D is perhaps TRBD1 (5 bases). Trimming left V 7 bases short and J 1 base short, with 25 bases between. Germline-derived CDR1 and CDR2 are LNHDA and SQIVND (reference sequence). The CDR3 runs to 19 residues.

This clonotype was observed at least ten times. The chain has TRBV4-3 and TRBJ2-3, with D perhaps matching TRBD2 (6 bases). Per germline, CDR1 LGHNA and CDR2 YSLEER. The CDR3 extends over 13 amino acids. V lost 1 base and J 9 bases, leaving 11 bases between the germline ends. CDR3 sequence (DNA): TGCGCCAGCAGCCAAGGCCGGAGGGAAACGCAGTATTTT. This translates into CASSQGRRETQYF.

This clonotype was picked up many times. V is TRBV5-1 and J is TRBJ1-1, with D unclear. The CDR3 totals 13 residues. From germline, CDR1 is SGHRS and CDR2 YFSETQ. Trimming took off 4 bases at V and 1 base at J, with 8 bases between the two ends. Here the CDR3 reads CASSPTGNTEAFF. The CDR3 DNA reads TGCGCCAGCAGCCCCACTGGGAACACTGAAGCTTTCTTT.

This clonotype was picked up a small number of times. V and J are TRBV20-1 and TRBJ2-1; tentative D call: TRBD1 (6 bases). V lost 3 bases to trimming and J lost 6 bases, with 15 bases between them. The CDR3 runs 14 residues. Per the germline V gene, CDR1 is DFQATT and CDR2 is SNEGSKA (reference sequence). The CDR3, as DNA: TGCAGTGCTAGGGGGGCCCAGACGTCCAATGAGCAGTTCTTC. Translating gives CSARGAQTSNEQFF.

There are many counts of this clonotype. The V and J genes are TRBV3-1 and TRBJ2-5; possibly TRBD2 for D (5 bases). Per germline, CDR1 LGHDT and CDR2 YNNKEL (reference sequence). The CDR3 has 16 residues. V lost 4 bases to trimming and J lost 2 bases, with 17 bases between them. The CDR3 DNA reads TGTGCCAGCAGCCCCCCGGGCTCGGGATCACAAGAGACCCAGTACTTC. Its translation: CASSPPGSGSQETQYF.

The V gene is TRBV12-3 or TRBV12-4, the J gene TRBJ1-5; D may be TRBD1 (5 bases). The CDR3 runs to 14 residues. V was shortened by 6 bases and J by 2 bases, with 11 bases between the two germline ends. CDR3 amino acids: CASSSGTGNQPQHF. The CDR3 bases are TGTGCCAGCAGCTCCGGGACCGGCAATCAGCCCCAGCATTTT.

This clonotype has only a few counts. This chain uses TRBV5-1 with TRBJ1-2; 9 nucleotides line up with TRBD1. The germline CDR1 and CDR2 sequences are SGHRS and YFSETQ. CDR3 size: 16 residues. J gave up 5 bases and V 2 bases, and 10 bases lay outside the gene matches. The DNA of the CDR3 is TGCGCCAGCAGCTTTGCTCCGGGACAGGGATGGTATGGCTACACCTTC. Translated: CASSFAPGQGWYGYTF.

The table lists this clonotype with many counts. The chain uses TRBV2 and TRBJ2-2; D not certain. CDR3 length: 14 amino acids. Germline CDR1 and CDR2: SNHLY and FYNNEI. Trimming took off 2 bases at V and 4 bases at J, with 8 bases between the two ends. CDR3 bases: TGTGCCAGCAGTGAATTGGGAATCACCGGGGAGCTGTTTTTT. Residues: CASSELGITGELFF.

J is TRBJ2-7 and V is TRBV5-1, with D hard to call. The V end was cut by 0 bases, the J end by 0 bases, with 7 bases between. This CDR3 contains 14 residues. CDR1 and CDR2 from the germline V gene are SGHRS and YFSETQ. CDR3 sequence: CASSLGPASYEQYF. The CDR3 DNA sequence: TGCGCCAGCAGCTTGGGGCCAGCCTCCTACGAGCAGTACTTC. Looking up the rest from reference TRBV5-1 and TRBJ2-7 gives the full variable domain: KAGVTQTPRYLIKTRGQQVTLSCSPISGHRSVSWYQQTPGQGLQFLFEYFSETQRNKGNFPGRFSGRQFSNSRSEMNVSTLELGDSALYLCASSLGPASYEQYFGPGTRLTVT.

A few counts support this clonotype. The chain employs TRBV15 and TRBJ1-3; D gene ambiguous. The CDR3 contains 12 residues. V lost 1 base and J 12 bases, leaving 10 bases between the germline ends. Per germline, CDR1 LNHNV and CDR2 YYDKDF (reference sequence). CDR3 in DNA: TGTGCCACCAGCAGAGGGGTGGAAGACATATATTTT. Protein product: CATSRGVEDIYF. Using reference TRBV15 and TRBJ1-3 for the parts outside the CDR3, the full variable domain is DAMVIQNPRYQVTQFGKPVTLSCSQTLNHNVMYWYQQKSSQAPKLLFHYYDKDFNNEADTPDNFQSRRPNTSFCFLDIRSPGLGDTAMYLCATSRGVEDIYFGEGSWLTVV.